The 25 T cell receptor beta chains reported below all come from one sample, sequenced in a study of beta chain features in type 1 diabetes. The sequenced template was cDNA made from the entire isolated RNA. The method was immunoSEQ multiplex PCR; TCRdb's version includes in-frame clones alone and lacks a portion of them. The table has 860,000 or so clones, roughly 15% seen once. Sequencing was carried out using naive CD4+ T cells from blood. These TCRs come from a woman aged 18 to 35 in good health.

The chain joins TRBV7-3 to TRBJ2-7; TRBD1 agrees at 10 bases. J lost 5 bases, V lost 2 bases, and 9 bases had no gene match. Germline CDR1 is SGHTA and CDR2 is FQGTGA. The CDR3 runs to 16 residues. In DNA form, the CDR3 reads TGTGCCAGCAGCTTATTTCCGGGACAGGGGAAAAACGAGCAGTACTTC. The encoded protein is CASSLFPGQGKNEQYF.

This chain connects TRBV6-4 to TRBJ2-1; 10 nucleotides align to TRBD2. In germline, CDR1 is MRHNA, CDR2 SNTAGT. The CDR3 has 15 residues. Unmatched junction bases numbered 6, after V lost 6 bases and J lost 4 bases. The CDR3 sequence: CASSKTSGSYNEQFF. As DNA, the CDR3 is TGTGCCAGCAGCAAGACTAGCGGGTCTTACAATGAGCAGTTCTTC.

This rearrangement joins TRBV6-5 to TRBJ1-3; unclear D gene. CDR3 length equals 15 residues. Germline loops: CDR1 MNHEY, CDR2 SVGAGI. Trimming took off 5 bases at V and 3 bases at J, with 14 bases between the two ends. The CDR3 DNA reads as TGTGCCAGCAGTCTTACATGGGATCGTGGAAACACCATATATTTT. This codes for CASSLTWDRGNTIYF.

This clone was seen just once. The chain has TRBV5-6 and TRBJ1-3; D is unclear. Germline loops: CDR1 SGHDT, CDR2 YYEEEE. This CDR3 has 14 residues. The V end was cut by 0 bases, the J end by 2 bases, with 6 bases between. CDR3 sequence: CASSLGGPGNTIYF. The DNA of the CDR3 is TGTGCCAGCAGCTTGGGCGGGCCTGGAAACACCATATATTTT.

This chain links TRBV18 with TRBJ2-1; 7 nucleotides match TRBD2. The CDR3 consists of 16 residues. Germline V CDR1 and CDR2: KGHSH, LQKENI. V lost 3 bases and J lost 2; bases outside the gene matches: 7. In nucleotides, the CDR3 is TGTGCCAGCTCACCCGGGAGCGGGGCCGCCTACAATGAGCAGTTCTTC. It codes for CASSPGSGAAYNEQFF.

This clone showed up just a few times. J is TRBJ2-7 and V is TRBV6-1, with 8 bases identical to TRBD2. Looked up from germline, CDR1 is MNHNS and CDR2 is SASEGT. With V trimmed by 3 bases and J by 6 bases, 16 bases remained unmatched. The CDR3 runs to 17 residues. The CDR3 bases are TGTGCCAGCAGTGACGGGGGCCGGGGTAGCGGGACTCGCGAGCAGTACTTC. Translating gives CASSDGGRGSGTREQYF.

The V call is TRBV7-2, the J call TRBJ2-1; 11 bases match TRBD1. The germline CDR1 and CDR2 sequences are SGHTA and FQGNSA. The CDR3 consists of 16 residues. Trimming at V came to 1 base and at J to 4 bases, leaving 3 bases not matched to a gene. CDR3 region: CASSLGGQGAYNEQFF. The CDR3 region has the DNA TGTGCCAGCAGCTTAGGAGGACAGGGGGCTTACAATGAGCAGTTCTTC.

This clone was detected a few times. The chain links TRBV7-3 to TRBJ2-7; a weak D match, TRBD1 (7 bases). Germline lookup yields CDR1 SGHTA and CDR2 FQGTGA. The CDR3 length is 15 residues. V was cut by 5 bases and J by 3 bases, with 17 bases left in between. DNA for the CDR3: TGTGCCAGCAGCGCGGGACCGGGACAGAACTACGAGCAGTACTTC. Protein product: CASSAGPGQNYEQYF.

The chain carries TRBV10-2 and TRBJ1-1; TRBD1 is a possible D gene (6 bases). CDR3 length equals 15 residues. The V and J ends lost 6 bases and 0 bases respectively, with 14 bases between them. CDR1 and CDR2 from the germline V gene are WSHSY and SAAADI. CDR3 in amino acids: CASREGGRVNTEAFF. CDR3 sequence (DNA): TGCGCCAGCAGGGAGGGGGGACGTGTGAACACTGAAGCTTTCTTT.

This clone appeared a few times. This chain joins TRBV18 and TRBJ2-5, with D tentatively TRBD2 (5 bases). The CDR3 contains 13 residues. CDR1 is KGHSH and CDR2 is LQKENI in the germline V gene. Between the trimmed V and J ends, which lost 3 bases and 3 bases, there was a span of 8 bases. The CDR3 DNA sequence: TGTGCCAGCTCACCGCAGCGGAAAGAGACCCAGTACTTC. Protein sequence: CASSPQRKETQYF.

The chain employs TRBV6-1 and TRBJ2-5; D is perhaps TRBD2 (5 bases). Germline V lookup: CDR1 MNHNS, CDR2 SASEGT. There are 13 residues in the CDR3. V lost 6 bases, J lost 2 bases, and 10 bases lay in between. The CDR3 is CASRRGLQETQYF. The CDR3 nucleotides are TGTGCCAGCAGGCGAGGGCTTCAAGAGACCCAGTACTTC.

The V and J genes are TRBV7-9 and TRBJ2-7; 11 positions match TRBD2. The junction had 11 bases not matched to a gene; V was cut back by 4 bases and J by 3 bases. This CDR3 has 17 amino acids. Germline CDR1 SEHNR, CDR2 FQNEAQ (reference sequence). CDR3 nucleotide sequence: TGTGCCAGCAGCTCGACAAGCGGGACTAGCGGAGGCTACGAGCAGTACTTC. Translation: CASSSTSGTSGGYEQYF.

This clone was counted only a few times. The chain recombines TRBV15 with TRBJ1-4; 7 bases are shared with TRBD1. Germline CDR1 LNHNV, CDR2 YYDKDF (reference sequence). With 1 base clipped from V and 8 bases from J, the junction kept 7 bases outside the gene matches. The CDR3 runs to 15 residues. The CDR3 sequence is CATSRVQGRREKLFF. In DNA form, the CDR3 reads TGTGCCACCAGCAGAGTACAGGGGCGACGGGAAAAACTGTTTTTT. Complete variable domain (other parts from reference TRBV15 and TRBJ1-4): DAMVIQNPRYQVTQFGKPVTLSCSQTLNHNVMYWYQQKSSQAPKLLFHYYDKDFNNEADTPDNFQSRRPNTSFCFLDIRSPGLGDTAMYLCATSRVQGRREKLFFGSGTQLSVL.

This rearrangement joins TRBV7-2 to TRBJ2-5; 11 bases align to TRBD1. Trimming cost V 4 bases and J 5 bases; bases outside gene matches: 9. The CDR3 consists of 16 residues. Germline V gene data show CDR1 as SGHTA and CDR2 as FQGNSA. DNA for the CDR3: TGTGCCAGCAGCTACCTAGGGACAGGGGGAGCGGAGACCCAGTACTTC. It specifies CASSYLGTGGAETQYF. Full variable domain (missing parts from reference TRBV7-2 and TRBJ2-5): GAGVSQSPSNKVTEKGKDVELRCDPISGHTALYWYRQSLGQGLEFLIYFQGNSAPDKSGLPSDRFSAERTGGSVSTLTIQRTQQEDSAVYLCASSYLGTGGAETQYFGPGTRLLVL.

The chain employs TRBV6-5 and TRBJ1-2; 7 nucleotides align to TRBD1. The V segment lost 8 bases and the J segment 6 bases; nucleotides outside the gene matches: 6. CDR3 length: 12 residues. Germline CDR1 is MNHEY and CDR2 is SVGAGI. The chain's CDR3 is CASGGQTHGYTF. The CDR3 DNA reads as TGTGCCAGCGGGGGACAGACGCATGGCTACACCTTC.

This clone was seen more than once but under ten times. The chain uses TRBV5-6 and TRBJ2-7, with 7 positions matching TRBD2. The germline gives CDR1 SGHDT, CDR2 YYEEEE. The CDR3 is made up of 15 amino acids. V trimming: 1 base; J trimming: 5 bases; junction bases outside the gene matches: 9. CDR3 residues: CASSLSRGSGDEQYF. In DNA, the CDR3 is TGTGCCAGCAGCTTGTCCCGCGGGAGTGGGGACGAGCAGTACTTC.

A few counts support this clone. This sequence joins TRBV5-1 and TRBJ1-3, with D unresolved. This CDR3 contains 14 residues. V was pared by 0 bases and J by 6 bases, with 10 bases between. Germline CDR1 reads SGHRS; CDR2 reads YFSETQ. CDR3 loop: CASSLGSGVNTIYF. In nucleotides, the CDR3 is TGCGCCAGCAGCTTGGGATCCGGGGTAAACACCATATATTTT.

This clone was seen more than once but under ten times. The chain joins TRBV14 to TRBJ2-1; D is unresolved. V was clipped by 3 bases and J by 7 bases, with 7 bases between them. The germline V gene has CDR1 SGHDN and CDR2 FVKESK. The CDR3 sequence is 12 residues long. The CDR3 DNA sequence: TGTGCCAGCAGCCAGACTCATAATGAGCAGTTCTTC. It specifies CASSQTHNEQFF. Full variable domain (outside the CDR3, taken from reference TRBV14 and TRBJ2-1): EAGVTQFPSHSVIEKGQTVTLRCDPISGHDNLYWYRRVMGKEIKFLLHFVKESKQDESGMPNNRFLAERTGGTYSTLKVQPAELEDSGVYFCASSQTHNEQFFGPGTRLTVL.

As regards this clone: Relative to the germline gene, one junction end is altered; a read error may explain this. The J gene is TRBJ1-1, the V gene TRBV19, with D uncertain. Germline assignment: CDR1 LNHDA and CDR2 SQIVND (reference sequence). The CDR3 has 13 amino acids. The CDR3 DNA reads as TGTGCCAGTAGTATGAGGGATAACACTGAAACTTTCTTT. It translates to CASSMRDNTETFF.

The chain employs TRBV5-1 and TRBJ2-2; D call uncertain. Trimming took off 2 bases at V and 0 bases at J, with 8 bases between the two ends. CDR1 and CDR2 (germline): SGHRS, YFSETQ. The CDR3 is made up of 15 amino acids. Written as DNA, the CDR3 is TGCGCCAGCAGCTTTGGGGTTTCGAACACCGGGGAGCTGTTTTTT. Translating it yields CASSFGVSNTGELFF.

The chain links TRBV5-8 to TRBJ1-4, with D unresolved. The CDR3 contains 15 residues. CDR1 is SGHTS and CDR2 is YDEGEE in the germline V gene. The V gene lost 3 bases and the J gene lost 7 bases, with 16 bases spanning the gap. Here the CDR3 DNA reads TGTGCCAGCAGCTCCCGTACGTCAGGCGGTGAAAAACTGTTTTTT. Translating gives CASSSRTSGGEKLFF.

This chain joins TRBV21-1 and TRBJ2-7; the listed D gene, TRBD2, was not tested against the DNA. TRBV21-1 counts as a pseudogene. The CDR3 is 18 residues long. The CDR3 reads CASSKEGLAGGPVYEQYF. The CDR3 DNA follows: TGTGCCAGCAGCAAGGAGGGACTAGCGGGAGGGCCCGTATACGAGCAGTACTTC.

This clone was observed a handful of times. The chain combines TRBV7-3 with TRBJ2-3, with TRBD1 matching 7 bases. CDR1 and CDR2 from the germline V gene are SGHTA and FQGTGA. This CDR3 region has 13 residues. With 5 bases clipped from V and 5 bases from J, the junction kept 4 bases outside the gene matches. CDR3: CASSRGRGDTQYF. The CDR3 DNA reads TGTGCCAGCAGCAGGGGGCGAGGAGATACGCAGTATTTT.

The chain joins TRBV7-9 to TRBJ2-7; D is unclear. The CDR3 length is 16 residues. CDR1 is SEHNR and CDR2 is FQNEAQ in the germline V gene (reference sequence). Trimming cost V 2 bases and J 4 bases, with 18 bases left between them. The DNA for the CDR3 is TGTGCCAGCAGCTTAATGGTCCTGGGCAGACCGTACGAGCAGTACTTC. Amino acids: CASSLMVLGRPYEQYF.

This clone was picked up a small number of times. The rearrangement uses TRBV4-2 and TRBJ2-5; a possible D gene is TRBD2 (7 bases). This CDR3 has 17 amino acids. V was shortened by 1 base and J by 1 base, with 16 bases between the two germline ends. Germline CDR1 is LGHNA and CDR2 is YNFKEQ. The CDR3 DNA sequence: TGTGCCAGCAGCCAAGGGGGGGGCGGGACTCTCCAAGAGACCCAGTACTTC. It encodes CASSQGGGGTLQETQYF.